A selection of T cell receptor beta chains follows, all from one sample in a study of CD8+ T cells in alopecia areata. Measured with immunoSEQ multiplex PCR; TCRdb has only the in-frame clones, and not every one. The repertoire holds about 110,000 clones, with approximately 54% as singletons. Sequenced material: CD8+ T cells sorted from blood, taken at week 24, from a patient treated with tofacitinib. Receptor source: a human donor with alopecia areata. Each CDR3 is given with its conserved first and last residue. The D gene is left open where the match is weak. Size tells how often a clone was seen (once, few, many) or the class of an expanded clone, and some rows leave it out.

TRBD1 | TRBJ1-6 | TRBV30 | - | TGTGCCTGGAGTCACGCGACAGGGTGGAATTCACCCCTCCACTTT | CAWSHATGWNSPLHF
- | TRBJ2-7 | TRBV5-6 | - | TGTGCCAGCAGCTTGGCGGGGGAAGTAGGCGAGCAGTACTTC | CASSLAGEVGEQYF
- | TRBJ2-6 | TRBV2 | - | TGTGCCAGCAGTTACAACTCTGGGGCCAACGTCCTGACTTTC | CASSYNSGANVLTF
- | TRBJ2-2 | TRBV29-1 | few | TGCAGCTTCTCAAACGGCGGGAACACCGGGGAGCTGTTTTTT | CSFSNGGNTGELFF
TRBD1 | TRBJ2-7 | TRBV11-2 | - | TGTGCCAGCAGCTTTCCGGGACAGGGGGCCTACGAGCAGTACTTC | CASSFPGQGAYEQYF
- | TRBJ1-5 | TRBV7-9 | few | TGTGCCAGCAGCCGGGACAATTATCAGCCCCAGCATTTT | CASSRDNYQPQHF
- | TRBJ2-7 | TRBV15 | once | TGTGCCACCAGCAGAGAAACAGGGTTCGGCTCCTACGAGCAGTACTTC | CATSRETGFGSYEQYF
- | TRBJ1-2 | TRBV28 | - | TGTGCCAGTGGGGCGGGGTATGGCTACACCTTC | CASGAGYGYTF
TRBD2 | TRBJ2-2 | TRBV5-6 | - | TGTGCCAGCACCCCGGGGGGGGACGGGATGACCGGGGAGCTGTTTTTT | CASTPGGDGMTGELFF
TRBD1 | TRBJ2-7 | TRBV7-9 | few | TGTGCCAGCACAAGGGGACAGACGGGTAACTACGAGCAGTACTTC | CASTRGQTGNYEQYF
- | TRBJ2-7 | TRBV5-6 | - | TGTGCCAGCAGCTTGGAGCTCAGGGTCCCCTACGAGCAGTACTTC | CASSLELRVPYEQYF
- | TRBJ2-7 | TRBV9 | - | TGTGCCAGCAGCGTACTCCTCTACGAGCAGTACTTC | CASSVLLYEQYF
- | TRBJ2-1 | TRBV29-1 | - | TGCAGCGTTGCCTACAATGAGCAGTTCTTC | CSVAYNEQFF
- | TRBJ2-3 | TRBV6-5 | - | TGTGCCAGCAGGCGCACGTCGGGTACGCAGTATTTT | CASRRTSGTQYF
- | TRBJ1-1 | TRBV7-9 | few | TGTGCCAGCAGCTCCGCCAGGGGTATGAACACTGAAGCTTTCTTT | CASSSARGMNTEAFF
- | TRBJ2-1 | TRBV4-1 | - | TGCGCCAGCAGCCACCAGGGCCCCAATGAGCAGTTCTTC | CASSHQGPNEQFF
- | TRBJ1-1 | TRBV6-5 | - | TGTGCCAGCAGTTTCATGGAGAACACTGAAGCTTTCTTT | CASSFMENTEAFF